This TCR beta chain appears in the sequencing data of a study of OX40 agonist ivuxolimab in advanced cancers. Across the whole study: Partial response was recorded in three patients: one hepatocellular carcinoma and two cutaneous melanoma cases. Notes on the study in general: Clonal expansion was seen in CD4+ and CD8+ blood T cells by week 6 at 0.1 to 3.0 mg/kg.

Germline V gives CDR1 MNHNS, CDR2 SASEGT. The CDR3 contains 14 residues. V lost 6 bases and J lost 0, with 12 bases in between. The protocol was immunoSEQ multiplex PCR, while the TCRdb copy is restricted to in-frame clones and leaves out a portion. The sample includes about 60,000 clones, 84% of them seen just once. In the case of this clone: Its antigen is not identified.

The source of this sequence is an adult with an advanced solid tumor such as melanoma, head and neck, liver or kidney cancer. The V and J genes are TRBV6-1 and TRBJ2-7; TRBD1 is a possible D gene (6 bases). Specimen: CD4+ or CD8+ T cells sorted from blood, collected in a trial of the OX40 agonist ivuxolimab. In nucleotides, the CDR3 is TGTGCCAGCAGCGGTGGGGGCAGCTCCTACGAGCAGTACTTC. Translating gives CASSGGGSSYEQYF.